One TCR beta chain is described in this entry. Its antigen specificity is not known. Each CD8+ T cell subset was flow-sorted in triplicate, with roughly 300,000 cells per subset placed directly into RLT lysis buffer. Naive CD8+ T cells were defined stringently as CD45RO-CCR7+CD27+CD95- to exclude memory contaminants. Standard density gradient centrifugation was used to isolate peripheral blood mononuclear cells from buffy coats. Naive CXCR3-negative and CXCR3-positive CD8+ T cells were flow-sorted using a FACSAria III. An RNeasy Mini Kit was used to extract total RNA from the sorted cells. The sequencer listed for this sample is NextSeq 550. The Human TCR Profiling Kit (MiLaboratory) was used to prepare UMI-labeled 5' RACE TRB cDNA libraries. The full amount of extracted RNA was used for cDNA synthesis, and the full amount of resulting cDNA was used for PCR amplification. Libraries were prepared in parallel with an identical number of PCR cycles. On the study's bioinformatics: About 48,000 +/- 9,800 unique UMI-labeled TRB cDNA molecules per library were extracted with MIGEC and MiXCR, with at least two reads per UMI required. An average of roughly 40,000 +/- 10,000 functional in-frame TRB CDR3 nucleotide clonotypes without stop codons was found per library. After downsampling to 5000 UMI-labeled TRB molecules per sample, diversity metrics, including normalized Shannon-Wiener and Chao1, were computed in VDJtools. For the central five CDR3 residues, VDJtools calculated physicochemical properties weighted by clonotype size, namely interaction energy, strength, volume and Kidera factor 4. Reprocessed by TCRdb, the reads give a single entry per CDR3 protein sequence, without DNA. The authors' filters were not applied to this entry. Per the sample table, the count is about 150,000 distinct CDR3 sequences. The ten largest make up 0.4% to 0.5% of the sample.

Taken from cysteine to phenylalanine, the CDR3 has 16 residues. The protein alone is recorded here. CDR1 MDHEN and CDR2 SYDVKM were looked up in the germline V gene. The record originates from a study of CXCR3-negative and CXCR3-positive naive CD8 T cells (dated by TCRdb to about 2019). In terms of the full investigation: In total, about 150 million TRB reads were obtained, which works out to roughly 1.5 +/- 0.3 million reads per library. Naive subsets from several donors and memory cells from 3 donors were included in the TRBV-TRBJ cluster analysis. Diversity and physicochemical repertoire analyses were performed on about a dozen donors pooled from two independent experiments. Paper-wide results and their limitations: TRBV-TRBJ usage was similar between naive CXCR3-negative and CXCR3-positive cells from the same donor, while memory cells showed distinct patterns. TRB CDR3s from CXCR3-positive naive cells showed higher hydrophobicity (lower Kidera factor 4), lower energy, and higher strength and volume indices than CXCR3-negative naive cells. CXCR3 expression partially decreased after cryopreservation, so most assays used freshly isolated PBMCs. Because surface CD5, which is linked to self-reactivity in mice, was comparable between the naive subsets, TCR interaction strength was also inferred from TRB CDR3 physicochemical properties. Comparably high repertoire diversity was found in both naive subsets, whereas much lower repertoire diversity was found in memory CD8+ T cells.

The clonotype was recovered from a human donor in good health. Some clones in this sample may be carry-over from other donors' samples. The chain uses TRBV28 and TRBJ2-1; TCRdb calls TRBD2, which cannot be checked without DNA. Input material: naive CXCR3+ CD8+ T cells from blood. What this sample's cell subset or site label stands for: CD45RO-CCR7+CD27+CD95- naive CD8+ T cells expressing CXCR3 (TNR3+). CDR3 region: CASSAGLAGGYNEQFF.